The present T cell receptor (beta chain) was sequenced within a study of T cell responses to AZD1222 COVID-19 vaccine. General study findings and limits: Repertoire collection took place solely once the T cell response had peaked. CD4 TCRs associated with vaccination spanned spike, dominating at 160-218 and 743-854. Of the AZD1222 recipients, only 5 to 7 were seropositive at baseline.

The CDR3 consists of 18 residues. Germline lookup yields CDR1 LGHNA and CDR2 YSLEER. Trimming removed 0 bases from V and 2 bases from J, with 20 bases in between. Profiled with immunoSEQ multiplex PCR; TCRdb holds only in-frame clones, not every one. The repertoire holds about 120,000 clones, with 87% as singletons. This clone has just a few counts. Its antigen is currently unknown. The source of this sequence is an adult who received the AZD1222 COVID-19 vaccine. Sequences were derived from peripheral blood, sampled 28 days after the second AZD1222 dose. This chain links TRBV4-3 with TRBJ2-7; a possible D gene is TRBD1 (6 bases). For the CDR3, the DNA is TGCGCCAGCAGCCAAGATATCGGGTCTGGGACACGGACCTACGAGCAGTACTTC. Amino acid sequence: CASSQDIGSGTRTYEQYF.